The rows below give T cell receptor beta chains drawn from one sample of a study of radiotherapy plus CTLA-4 blockade in lung cancer. Measured with immunoSEQ multiplex PCR; TCRdb has only the in-frame clones, and not every one. The sample lists about 90,000 clones; around four fifths were seen once. Source: peripheral blood, taken from a patient treated with radiotherapy plus ipilimumab. These receptors all stem from a human donor with non-small cell lung cancer that progressed on radiotherapy plus ipilimumab. The CDR3 runs from the conserved cysteine through the conserved F or W. A D gene is named only where the DNA matches it firmly. Size tells how often a clone was seen (once, few, many) or the class of an expanded clone, and some rows leave it out.

clone size	J gene	D gene	V gene	CDR3 protein	CDR3 DNA
-	TRBJ2-3	TRBD2	TRBV27	CASSPGGGRGDTQYF	TGTGCCAGCAGTCCCGGCGGGGGGCGGGGCGATACGCAGTATTTT
-	TRBJ2-6	-	TRBV5-1	CASSLQASGANVLTF	TGCGCCAGCAGTTTACAGGCCTCTGGGGCCAACGTCCTGACTTTC
-	TRBJ2-1	TRBD2	TRBV19	CASSIVAGVINNEQFF	TGTGCCAGTAGTATCGTAGCGGGGGTCATAAACAATGAGCAGTTCTTC
-	TRBJ2-3	-	TRBV25-1	CASSDIRGGGTDTQYF	TGTGCCAGCAGTGATATTAGGGGGGGCGGGACAGATACGCAGTATTTT
-	TRBJ1-6	-	TRBV5-1	CASSPTGSNSPLHF	TGCGCCAGCTCCCCAACAGGGTCAAATTCACCCCTCCACTTT
few	TRBJ2-1	TRBD2	TRBV7-9	CASSLAVLPSGTEQFF	TGTGCCAGCAGCTTAGCGGTCTTACCTAGCGGGACTGAGCAGTTCTTC
-	TRBJ2-7	TRBD1	TRBV2	CASSDQGFGTGGSYEQYF	TGTGCCAGCAGTGACCAAGGATTTGGGACAGGGGGCTCCTACGAGCAGTACTTC
-	TRBJ2-7	-	TRBV7-9	CASSPGAARAEQYF	TGTGCCAGCAGCCCCGGGGCGGCCCGGGCCGAGCAGTACTTC
few	TRBJ1-1	TRBD1	TRBV5-1	CATSGQGNTEAFF	TGCGCCACTTCGGGACAGGGGAACACTGAAGCTTTCTTT
few	TRBJ1-2	-	TRBV7-9	CASSLAHADFAGYTF	TGTGCCAGCAGCTTAGCGCATGCGGATTTCGCTGGCTACACCTTC
-	TRBJ2-2	TRBD1	TRBV7-7	CASSLEGTAGELFF	TGTGCTAGCAGCCTAGAGGGGACAGCCGGGGAGCTGTTTTTT
-	TRBJ2-7	-	TRBV6-1	CASSSAAPTYEQYF	TGTGCCAGCAGCTCAGCAGCCCCAACTTACGAGCAGTACTTC
-	TRBJ2-2	-	TRBV6-5	CASSKSLVSAGELFF	TGTGCCAGCAGCAAATCCCTGGTGTCTGCCGGGGAGCTGTTTTTT
-	TRBJ2-1	-	TRBV4-2	CASSQDLVYEQFF	TGTGCCAGCAGCCAAGATTTGGTTTATGAGCAGTTCTTC
-	TRBJ2-3	-	TRBV6-1	CASSATRTSTDTQYF	TGTGCCAGCAGTGCTACCCGGACTAGCACAGATACGCAGTATTTT
-	TRBJ2-1	TRBD2	TRBV19	CASSIAAGGTEQFF	TGTGCCAGTAGTATCGCAGCGGGGGGAACGGAGCAGTTCTTC
-	TRBJ1-5	-	TRBV28	CASSGTEHSNQPQHF	TGTGCCAGCAGTGGCACAGAACATAGCAATCAGCCCCAGCATTTT
-	TRBJ2-7	TRBD1	TRBV27	CAASGGQGIDEQYF	TGTGCCGCTTCTGGGGGACAGGGTATCGACGAGCAGTACTTC
-	TRBJ2-2	-	TRBV30	CAWSVRLAWNTGELFF	TGTGCCTGGAGTGTGCGGCTAGCTTGGAACACCGGGGAGCTGTTTTTT
-	TRBJ2-3	-	TRBV12-5	CASGQGPLSTDTQYF	TGTGCTAGTGGTCAAGGACCATTAAGCACAGATACGCAGTATTTT
-	TRBJ2-3	TRBD2	TRBV9	CASSNREGVDTQYF	TGTGCCAGCAGCAACCGGGAGGGAGTAGATACGCAGTATTTT
-	TRBJ2-7	TRBD1	TRBV18	CASSPGTGSSYEQYF	TGTGCCAGCTCACCGGGGACAGGGAGCTCCTACGAGCAGTACTTC
once	TRBJ1-2	-	TRBV2	CASRYGGEGYF	TGTGCCAGCAGATATGGGGGAGAGGGTTACTTC
-	TRBJ2-1	-	TRBV19	CASSVLKTGLSYNEQFF	TGTGCCAGTAGTGTCTTGAAGACAGGCCTCTCCTACAATGAGCAGTTCTTC
-	TRBJ2-3	TRBD1	TRBV6-6	CASSRRQGPHTDTQYF	TGTGCCAGCAGCCGTAGACAGGGTCCCCACACAGATACGCAGTATTTT
-	TRBJ2-3	TRBD2	TRBV9	CASSVALAGITDTQYF	TGTGCCAGCAGCGTAGCCCTAGCGGGGATTACAGATACGCAGTATTTT
-	TRBJ2-7	TRBD1	TRBV6-5	CASTSGGPYEQYF	TGTGCCAGCACATCAGGGGGCCCCTACGAGCAGTACTTC
-	TRBJ2-2	-	TRBV7-3	CASSFQGSNTGELFF	TGTGCCAGCAGCTTCCAGGGCTCGAACACCGGGGAGCTGTTTTTT
-	TRBJ2-3	-	TRBV6-8	CASKGSSPTDTQYF	TGTGCCAGCAAGGGGTCTAGCCCCACAGATACGCAGTATTTT
-	TRBJ2-5	-	TRBV7-9	CASSPVGGTETQYF	TGTGCCAGCAGCCCCGTCGGGGGTACGGAGACCCAGTACTTC
-	TRBJ1-2	-	TRBV6-5	CASSPRADRLLGYTF	TGTGCCAGCAGTCCGAGAGCGGACAGACTATTAGGCTACACCTTC
few	TRBJ1-6	-	TRBV12-5	CASGVDNSPLHF	TGTGCTAGTGGCGTCGATAATTCACCCCTCCACTTT
-	TRBJ2-4	TRBD1	TRBV2	CASGGTGAQLRF	TGTGCCAGCGGAGGAACAGGGGCCCAGTTAAGGTTC
-	TRBJ2-6	TRBD1	TRBV5-1	CASGGDPSGANVLTF	TGCGCGTCAGGGGGCGACCCTTCTGGGGCCAACGTCCTGACTTTC
-	TRBJ1-3	TRBD1	TRBV28	CASSLLGQGLLNTIYF	TGTGCCAGCAGTTTACTGGGACAGGGGTTGTTAAACACCATATATTTT
-	TRBJ2-7	TRBD2	TRBV7-2	CASSLGGGLAVEQYF	TGTGCCAGCAGCTTAGGTGGGGGACTAGCGGTCGAGCAGTACTTC
few	TRBJ2-3	-	TRBV19	CASRADTQYF	TGTGCCAGTAGGGCAGATACGCAGTATTTT
-	TRBJ2-2	-	TRBV5-1	CASSLDGIGSGELFF	TGCGCCAGCAGCTTGGACGGGATTGGGTCCGGGGAGCTGTTTTTT
-	TRBJ2-3	TRBD2	TRBV7-2	CASSSNAGLATDTQYF	TGTGCCAGCAGCTCAAACGCGGGACTAGCGACAGATACGCAGTATTTT
-	TRBJ1-3	-	TRBV4-1	CASSQVAGVSGNTIYF	TGCGCCAGCAGCCAAGTGGCAGGCGTCTCTGGAAACACCATATATTTT
few	TRBJ2-3	-	TRBV15	CATSRDWANTDTQYF	TGTGCCACCAGCAGAGATTGGGCCAACACAGATACGCAGTATTTT
-	TRBJ2-1	TRBD2	TRBV6-5	CAAHRGVGEQFF	TGTGCCGCTCATCGGGGGGTCGGTGAGCAGTTCTTC
-	TRBJ2-4	-	TRBV27	CASSLAGAKNIQYF	TGTGCCAGCAGTTTGGCCGGGGCCAAAAACATTCAGTACTTC
once	TRBJ2-5	-	TRBV4-1	CASKAPGAMETQYF	TGCGCCAGCAAGGCCCCCGGGGCCATGGAGACCCAGTACTTC
-	TRBJ2-1	-	TRBV7-2	CASSQSYNEQFF	TGTGCCAGCAGCCAGAGCTACAATGAGCAGTTCTTC
-	TRBJ1-6	-	TRBV27	CASTPVWAYNSPLHF	TGTGCCAGCACCCCCGTATGGGCCTATAATTCACCCCTCCACTTT
-	TRBJ2-7	-	TRBV5-1	CASSLERGLSGSYEQYF	TGCGCCAGCAGCCTCGAAAGGGGGCTGAGCGGGTCCTACGAGCAGTACTTC